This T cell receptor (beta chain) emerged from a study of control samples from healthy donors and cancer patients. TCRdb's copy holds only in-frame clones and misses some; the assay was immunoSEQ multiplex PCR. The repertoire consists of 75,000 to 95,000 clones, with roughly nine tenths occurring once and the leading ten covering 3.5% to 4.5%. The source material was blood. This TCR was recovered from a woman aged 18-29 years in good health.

CDR3 bases: TGTGCCAGCAGCGTAGCGGGAAGCGAAAAACTGTTTTTT. Translating it yields CASSVAGSEKLFF. The gene calls are TRBV9 and TRBJ1-4; D ambiguous. This CDR3 has 13 residues. The ends were cut back, 0 bases at V and 8 bases at J, with 8 bases in the middle. Germline CDR1 is SGDLS and CDR2 is YYNGEE.